Following are 22 T cell receptor beta chains from one sample sequenced in a study of T cell responses to AZD1222 COVID-19 vaccine. Assay used: immunoSEQ multiplex PCR; TCRdb lists only in-frame clones, some missing. Here the sample spans about 110,000 clones, approximately 94% being singletons. The input for sequencing was peripheral blood, taken 28 days after the second AZD1222 dose. These receptors were collected from an adult who received the AZD1222 COVID-19 vaccine.

The chain couples TRBV10-3 to TRBJ2-1; D not resolved. V was shortened by 6 bases and J by 5 bases, with 14 bases between the two germline ends. This CDR3 contains 14 residues. Germline V CDR1 and CDR2: ENHRY, SYGVKD. CDR3: CAIRGRVKDNEQFF. The CDR3 DNA is TGTGCCATCAGGGGCCGCGTAAAGGACAATGAGCAGTTCTTC.

The CDR3 here is CASSRVLAGGTNTGELFF. CDR3 sequence (DNA): TGTGCCAGCAGCCGAGTCCTAGCGGGAGGAACGAACACCGGGGAGCTGTTTTTT. The rearrangement links TRBV7-8 to TRBJ2-2; 11 bases match TRBD2. The CDR3 totals 18 residues. The germline gives CDR1 SGHVS, CDR2 FQNEAQ. With V trimmed by 5 bases and J by 0 bases, 8 bases remained unmatched.

The rearrangement joins TRBV6-4 to TRBJ1-6; D ambiguous. Germline V gene sequence: CDR1 MRHNA, CDR2 SNTAGT. V shed 6 bases and J shed 5 bases, with 11 bases lying between them. The CDR3 runs to 14 residues. The CDR3 spells CASRERQDNSPLHF. As DNA, the CDR3 is TGTGCCAGCAGAGAACGACAAGATAATTCACCCCTCCACTTT.

Written as DNA, the CDR3 is TGTGCCAGCAGCAACCAAGGGGGTGGCGGGGGAGGAAAACTGTTTTTT. This gives the protein CASSNQGGGGGGKLFF. The chain links TRBV5-5 to TRBJ1-4, with D tentatively TRBD1 (6 bases). This CDR3 is built from 16 residues. The V gene lost 4 bases and the J gene lost 10 bases, with 23 bases spanning the gap. Per germline, CDR1 SGHKS and CDR2 YYEKEE (reference sequence). The full variable domain, in which reference TRBV5-5 and TRBJ1-4 provide the parts outside the CDR3, is DAGVTQSPTHLIKTRGQQVTLRCSPISGHKSVSWYQQVLGQGPQFIFQYYEKEERGRGNFPDRFSARQFPNYSSELNVNALLLGDSALYLCASSNQGGGGGGKLFFGSGTQLSVL.

This rearrangement joins TRBV2 to TRBJ1-5, with D maybe TRBD1 (6 bases). CDR1 is SNHLY and CDR2 is FYNNEI in the germline V gene. CDR3 length: 14 amino acids. Trimming left V 5 bases short and J 5 bases short, with 13 bases between. The CDR3 bases are TGTGCCAGCAGTCCTGACAGGAGTTATCAGCCCCAGCATTTT. The encoded protein is CASSPDRSYQPQHF.

A few counts support this clone. The chain recombines TRBV29-1 with TRBJ2-3; 10 bases map to TRBD2. CDR3 length equals 15 residues. V was clipped by 6 bases and J by 3 bases; unmatched bases: 9. CDR1 and CDR2 (germline): SQVTM, ANQGSEA. CDR3 nucleotide sequence: TGCAGCGTAGTTCTAGCGGGAGAAGGTACAGATACGCAGTATTTT. This encodes CSVVLAGEGTDTQYF.

The chain has TRBV18 and TRBJ2-1; 8 bases match TRBD2. The CDR3 is 18 residues long. Trimming cost V 0 bases and J 7 bases; bases outside gene matches: 14. Germline V gene sequence: CDR1 KGHSH, CDR2 LQKENI. The CDR3 region has the DNA TGTGCCAGCTCACCACCGGCGGGAGGAGGAGGGCTTATAAATGAGCAGTTCTTC. Its protein product is CASSPPAGGGGLINEQFF.

The chain combines TRBV6-4 with TRBJ1-2; D uncertain. Germline V gene sequence: CDR1 MRHNA, CDR2 SNTAGT. CDR3 length equals 11 residues. Trimming removed 7 bases from V and 8 bases from J, with 11 bases in between. The CDR3 protein is CASNTSSGYTF. The CDR3 DNA sequence: TGTGCCAGCAACACCTCAAGCGGCTACACCTTC.

This clone was counted a single time. The genes are TRBV6-4 and TRBJ2-1; D is unresolved. V dropped 3 bases and J dropped 0 bases, with 6 bases sitting between them. The CDR3 has 14 amino acids. Germline V CDR1 and CDR2: MRHNA, SNTAGT. The chain's CDR3 is CASSEEYSYNEQFF. CDR3 DNA: TGTGCCAGCAGTGAAGAGTACTCCTACAATGAGCAGTTCTTC.

V and J are TRBV7-6 and TRBJ2-1, with 7 bases fitting TRBD2. This CDR3 contains 15 residues. Germline V gene sequence: CDR1 SGHVS, CDR2 FNYEAQ. The V and J ends lost 5 bases and 4 bases, in that order; junction bases with no gene match: 8. The CDR3 is CASSRSGSGYNEQFF. DNA of the CDR3: TGTGCCAGCAGCCGTAGCGGGTCCGGGTACAATGAGCAGTTCTTC.

V and J are TRBV29-1 and TRBJ1-1; tentative D call: TRBD1 (5 bases). The germline gives CDR1 SQVTM, CDR2 ANQGSEA. There are 13 residues in the CDR3. Deletions cut 6 bases from V and 4 bases from J, with 15 bases between. The CDR3: CSVGVREATEAFF. CDR3 DNA: TGCAGCGTGGGGGTACGGGAGGCCACTGAAGCTTTCTTT.

The rearrangement joins TRBV18 to TRBJ1-5; D not certain. The CDR3 covers 15 residues. Germline assignment: CDR1 KGHSH and CDR2 LQKENI. V lost 2 bases and J lost 1, with 9 bases in between. CDR3 sequence (DNA): TGTGCCAGCTCACCAAGGCCGGAGAGCAATCAGCCCCAGCATTTT. It yields the protein CASSPRPESNQPQHF.

V is TRBV7-9 and J is TRBJ2-5; possible D gene TRBD2, 6 bases. The CDR3 is 15 residues long. Per the germline V gene, CDR1 is SEHNR and CDR2 is FQNEAQ (reference sequence). V was cut by 5 bases and J by 4 bases, with 17 bases left in between. The CDR3 sequence is CASSGGRGLPETQYF. CDR3 coding DNA: TGTGCCAGCAGCGGGGGTCGGGGACTCCCAGAGACCCAGTACTTC.

This sequence joins TRBV5-1 and TRBJ2-3; 10 bases agree with TRBD2. Germline CDR1 reads SGHRS; CDR2 reads YFSETQ. The V segment lost 4 bases and the J segment 6 bases; nucleotides outside the gene matches: 11. This CDR3 has 16 amino acids. CDR3 DNA sequence: TGCGCCAGCAGCCCGCCGGGACTAGCGAGGGTGGATACGCAGTATTTT. Translation: CASSPPGLARVDTQYF. The full variable domain, with the rest looked up from reference TRBV5-1 and TRBJ2-3, is KAGVTQTPRYLIKTRGQQVTLSCSPISGHRSVSWYQQTPGQGLQFLFEYFSETQRNKGNFPGRFSGRQFSNSRSEMNVSTLELGDSALYLCASSPPGLARVDTQYFGPGTRLTVL.

V usage is TRBV6-1 and J usage is TRBJ1-5; D remains unclear. Trimming cost V 0 bases and J 0 bases, with 6 bases left between them. The CDR3 runs 15 residues. Germline assignment: CDR1 MNHNS and CDR2 SASEGT. As DNA, the CDR3 is TGTGCCAGCAGTGAAGCCAAAATTAGCAATCAGCCCCAGCATTTT. This codes for CASSEAKISNQPQHF.

J is TRBJ2-7 and V is TRBV14; D perhaps matches TRBD1 (5 bases). This CDR3 region has 14 residues. Deletions cut 3 bases from V and 0 bases from J, with 9 bases between. Germline CDR1 SGHDN, CDR2 FVKESK. The CDR3 DNA reads as TGTGCCAGCAGCCAGGACACACTCTCCTACGAGCAGTACTTC. This encodes CASSQDTLSYEQYF. Full variable domain (rest looked up from reference TRBV14 and TRBJ2-7): EAGVTQFPSHSVIEKGQTVTLRCDPISGHDNLYWYRRVMGKEIKFLLHFVKESKQDESGMPNNRFLAERTGGTYSTLKVQPAELEDSGVYFCASSQDTLSYEQYFGPGTRLTVT.

The V call is TRBV6-5, the J call TRBJ2-7; 9 bases match TRBD2. The CDR3 sequence is 16 residues long. Looked up from germline, CDR1 is MNHEY and CDR2 is SVGAGI. Trimming cost V 0 bases and J 2 bases; bases outside gene matches: 5. CDR3 loop: CASSYSSASGTYEQYF. DNA for the CDR3: TGTGCCAGCAGTTACTCGTCGGCTAGCGGGACCTACGAGCAGTACTTC.

V gene TRBV5-1 combines with J gene TRBJ1-2; unclear D gene. The CDR3 runs to 15 residues. V was shortened by 0 bases and J by 5 bases, with 14 bases between the two germline ends. Per the germline V gene, CDR1 is SGHRS and CDR2 is YFSETQ. DNA of the CDR3: TGCGCCAGCAGCTTGGGTAGGGATTTAGGATATGGCTACACCTTC. This codes for CASSLGRDLGYGYTF.

The V gene is TRBV27, the J gene TRBJ2-1, with D unresolved. The CDR3 runs to 12 residues. V lost 5 bases and J 8 bases, leaving 10 bases between the germline ends. Germline V CDR1 and CDR2: MNHEY, SMNVEV (reference sequence). This CDR3 is CASSPNIDEQFF. CDR3 nucleotide sequence: TGTGCCAGCAGTCCTAACATCGATGAGCAGTTCTTC.

This chain connects TRBV18 to TRBJ1-1, with D perhaps matching TRBD1 (5 bases). V was cut by 8 bases and J by 6 bases, with 19 bases left in between. The CDR3 has 14 residues. The germline V gene has CDR1 KGHSH and CDR2 LQKENI. As DNA, the CDR3 is TGTGCCAGCACCAGGGCAGGGCCCTCCGCTGAAGCTTTCTTT. Its protein product is CASTRAGPSAEAFF.

The chain recombines TRBV5-6 with TRBJ2-1; 11 bases agree with TRBD2. The germline V gene has CDR1 SGHDT and CDR2 YYEEEE. The CDR3 totals 17 residues. V shed 4 bases, J shed 8 bases, and the junction held 14 bases outside the gene matches. The CDR3 DNA is TGTGCCAGCAGCACTAGCGGGAGCACTACCTGGTGGGATGAGCAGTTCTTC. Its protein is CASSTSGSTTWWDEQFF.

The genes are TRBV24-1 and TRBJ2-3; D perhaps matches TRBD2 (5 bases). The CDR3 sequence is 14 residues long. V gave up 2 bases and J gave up 3 bases, with 8 bases separating them. The V gene's germline CDR1 is KGHDR and CDR2 SFDVKD. DNA of the CDR3: TGTGCCACCAGTGATTCGAGCGGAACAGATACGCAGTATTTT. It translates to CATSDSSGTDTQYF.